The clone carrying this T cell receptor beta chain qualifies as medium-sized. Per the original data handling: Counts of nucleated cells, estimated from reference gene primer amplification, were obtained. Here immunoSEQ multiplex PCR was the method, and the copy in TCRdb shows in-frame clones only, minus some. Clone size and V and J calls were adopted from that table, with D and trimming inferred from the DNA. The sample contains approximately 24,000 clones, under 90% of which appear only once. The data stem from a study of blood T cell repertoires in COVID-19. Study-wide context: The United States, Italy and Spain supplied acute and convalescent COVID-19 samples. Sample material is recorded as cDNA or gDNA derived from T cells, B-cell-depleted T cells, or PBMCs.

Trimming took off 4 bases at V and 0 bases at J, with 19 bases between the two ends. The CDR3 is 17 residues long. Germline values: CDR1 MGHRA, CDR2 YSYEKL. Sequencing input: peripheral blood. This chain links TRBV4-1 with TRBJ2-7, with D possibly matching TRBD1 (6 bases). This TCR was sampled from a woman aged 65 to 85 with active COVID-19. The CDR3 loop reads CASSLKWGTDSSYEQYF. The CDR3 bases are TGCGCCAGCAGCCTCAAGTGGGGGACGGACAGCTCCTACGAGCAGTACTTC.